One sample yielded the 15 T cell receptor beta chains listed below, sequenced in a study of T cell responses to AZD1222 COVID-19 vaccine. Only in-frame clones appear in the TCRdb table, and some are missing; sequencing was by immunoSEQ multiplex PCR. The profile shows approximately 170,000 clones, 70% to 90% of them singletons. Sequencing used peripheral blood, obtained 28 days after the second AZD1222 dose. These receptors all stem from an adult who received the AZD1222 COVID-19 vaccine.

The sample holds a few counts of this clone. The V gene is TRBV7-9, the J gene TRBJ1-6; D uncertain. The CDR3 sequence is 15 residues long. With 1 base removed from V and 6 bases from J, the gap between germline ends came to 10 bases. The germline gives CDR1 SEHNR, CDR2 FQNEAQ (reference sequence). The chain's CDR3 is CASSLEPVTNSPLHF. The CDR3 DNA reads as TGTGCCAGCAGCTTAGAGCCAGTTACTAATTCACCCCTCCACTTT.

V usage is TRBV6-5 and J usage is TRBJ1-5; D possibly corresponds to TRBD1 (5 bases). Germline values: CDR1 MNHEY, CDR2 SVGAGI. The V gene lost 6 bases and the J gene lost 5 bases, with 8 bases spanning the gap. The CDR3 is 12 amino acids. The CDR3 loop reads CASRQGDQPQHF. Here the CDR3 DNA reads TGTGCCAGCAGGCAGGGAGATCAGCCCCAGCATTTT.

This sequence joins TRBV3-1 (or the pseudogene TRBV3-2) and TRBJ1-5, with D hard to call. The CDR3 consists of 18 residues. CDR1 and CDR2 from the germline V gene are LGHDT and YNNKEL (reference sequence). The ends were cut back, 0 bases at V and 4 bases at J, with 19 bases in the middle. In DNA form, the CDR3 reads TGTGCCAGCAGCCAAGATCCGCCCTCAGTTGGTTCGAATCAGCCCCAGCATTTT. Translation gives CASSQDPPSVGSNQPQHF.

Details on this clone: Other DNA sequences in this sample translate to the same CDR3. This chain joins TRBV14 and TRBJ1-2; D uncertain. Germline V gene data show CDR1 as SGHDN and CDR2 as FVKESK. V lost 1 base and J 2 bases, leaving 5 bases between the germline ends. CDR3 size: 13 residues. CDR3 residues: CASSQGQNYGYTF. The DNA of the CDR3 is TGTGCCAGCAGCCAAGGGCAGAACTATGGCTACACCTTC.

The chain carries TRBV29-1 and TRBJ2-7; tentatively, D is TRBD2 (5 bases). V lost 7 bases, J lost 3 bases, and 10 bases lay in between. The CDR3 totals 11 residues. Germline V gives CDR1 SQVTM, CDR2 ANQGSEA. CDR3 sequence reads: CSALLVYEQYF. The CDR3 region has the DNA TGCAGCGCCTTACTAGTCTACGAGCAGTACTTC.

This clone appeared a single time. The CDR3 here is CSVQEGGQGEQFF. CDR3 DNA: TGCAGCGTCCAAGAAGGAGGACAGGGTGAGCAGTTCTTC. This chain links TRBV29-1 with TRBJ2-1; 8 nucleotides match TRBD1. There are 13 residues in the CDR3. V lost 6 bases, J lost 9 bases, and 10 bases stayed unmatched. CDR1 SQVTM and CDR2 ANQGSEA come from the germline V gene.

V is TRBV12-5 and J is TRBJ1-1; D is possibly TRBD1 (5 bases). The CDR3 runs 14 residues. Trimming cost V 4 bases and J 1 base, with 10 bases left between them. The V gene's germline CDR1 is LGHNT and CDR2 FRNRAP. As DNA, the CDR3 is TGTGCTAGTGGTTCCCACAGGTCGAACACTGAAGCTTTCTTT. It encodes CASGSHRSNTEAFF.

The chain employs TRBV7-2 and TRBJ1-2; TRBD1 is a possible D gene (6 bases). The ends were cut back, 3 bases at V and 2 bases at J, with 19 bases in the middle. The CDR3 consists of 17 residues. The germline V gene encodes CDR1 SGHTA and CDR2 FQGNSA. CDR3 sequence reads: CASSFPYREGRNYGYTF. The CDR3 coding sequence is TGTGCCAGCAGCTTCCCTTACAGGGAGGGTCGGAACTATGGCTACACCTTC.

The rearrangement uses TRBV19 and TRBJ1-2; D possibly corresponds to TRBD1 (5 bases). Germline V gene data show CDR1 as LNHDA and CDR2 as SQIVND (reference sequence). The CDR3 loop spans 14 amino acids. The ends were cut back, 6 bases at V and 7 bases at J, with 18 bases in the middle. This CDR3 is CASSNREGPTGYTF. For the CDR3, the DNA is TGTGCCAGTAGCAACCGGGAGGGGCCAACTGGCTACACCTTC.

The chain employs TRBV19 and TRBJ2-1; 7 bases fit TRBD2. The V segment lost 4 bases and the J segment 5 bases; nucleotides outside the gene matches: 8. The CDR3 loop spans 15 amino acids. Per the germline V gene, CDR1 is LNHDA and CDR2 is SQIVND (reference sequence). DNA of the CDR3: TGTGCCAGTAGTAGGGGGGGTTGGGAAAACAATGAGCAGTTCTTC. It is translated as CASSRGGWENNEQFF.

The chain carries TRBV25-1 and TRBJ2-3; D might be TRBD1 or TRBD2, each matching 5 bases. V lost 5 bases, J lost 0 bases, and 6 bases lay in between. The CDR3 is 13 amino acids. CDR1 and CDR2 from the germline V gene are MGHDK and SYGVNS. The CDR3 sequence is CASSRDSTDTQYF. The CDR3 region has the DNA TGTGCCAGCAGTAGGGACAGCACAGATACGCAGTATTTT.

This chain links TRBV7-6 with TRBJ2-1; 8 nucleotides agree with TRBD2. The CDR3 sequence is 18 residues long. Germline CDR1 and CDR2: SGHVS and FNYEAQ. The J segment lost 0 bases and the V segment lost 0 bases, leaving 7 bases of the junction unmatched. The CDR3 is CASSLAPGGGNSYNEQFF. In DNA form, the CDR3 reads TGTGCCAGCAGCTTAGCGCCTGGCGGGGGGAACTCCTACAATGAGCAGTTCTTC.

The chain recombines TRBV19 with TRBJ1-1; D is possibly TRBD1 (6 bases). The ends were cut back, 3 bases at V and 6 bases at J, with 11 bases in the middle. The CDR3 totals 13 residues. Germline V lookup: CDR1 LNHDA, CDR2 SQIVND (reference sequence). The CDR3 DNA sequence: TGTGCCAGTAGTATGGGGGGCCACGCTGAAGCTTTCTTT. This encodes CASSMGGHAEAFF.

This rearrangement joins TRBV5-5 to TRBJ1-3; TRBD1 is a possible D gene (5 bases). This CDR3 has 16 residues. The germline V and J ends were trimmed by 4 bases and 2 bases, with 16 bases remaining between them. Germline CDR1 is SGHKS and CDR2 is YYEKEE (reference sequence). The CDR3 region is CASSLAAGLTGNTIYF. CDR3 nucleotides: TGTGCCAGCAGCCTGGCAGCGGGACTCACTGGAAACACCATATATTTT. Drawing the rest from reference TRBV5-5 and TRBJ1-3, the complete variable domain is DAGVTQSPTHLIKTRGQQVTLRCSPISGHKSVSWYQQVLGQGPQFIFQYYEKEERGRGNFPDRFSARQFPNYSSELNVNALLLGDSALYLCASSLAAGLTGNTIYFGEGSWLTVV.

The V gene is TRBV2, the J gene TRBJ1-5; no clear D. In germline, CDR1 is SNHLY, CDR2 FYNNEI. This CDR3 contains 13 residues. The V end lost 5 bases, the J end lost 1 base, and 6 bases lay between the germline ends. The chain's CDR3 is CASSTVSNQPQHF. The CDR3 DNA is TGTGCCAGCAGTACAGTAAGCAATCAGCCCCAGCATTTT.